The rows below give T cell receptor beta chains drawn from one sample of a study of response to subunit inactivated influenza vaccine. TCRdb reprocessed the RT-PCR reads via MiXCR and lists one record per CDR3 protein. The repertoire includes 500,000 to 550,000 distinct CDR3 sequences, approximately 7.3% of them detected once, and less than 15% sits in the top ten. This material consisted of PBMCs from blood, taken 23 to 25 months after vaccination. Every receptor here comes from a man between 50 and 75 years old who received an inactivated influenza vaccine. Both conserved end residues are part of each CDR3. A D gene is named only where the DNA matches it firmly. The size of a clone is reported for some rows only, either as once, few or many, or as a class for expanded clones.

>TRBJ2-5|few|TRBV20-1|TRBD2
TGCAGTGCTAGAGAATGGACTAGCGGAAAAGAGACCCAGTACTTC
CSAREWTSGKETQYF
>TRBJ2-3|NA|TRBV7-9|NA
TGTGCCAGCGTCCCACGGGCAGGGGGCACAGATACGCAGTATTTT
CASVPRAGGTDTQYF
>TRBJ2-7|NA|TRBV28|NA
TGTGCCAGCAGTTTAATGGGTTACGAGCAGTACTTC
CASSLMGYEQYF
>TRBJ2-7|NA|TRBV20-1|TRBD2
TGCAGTGGGGCCTCTAGCGGGGGGTACGAGCAGTACTTC
CSGASSGGYEQYF
>TRBJ1-4|few|TRBV5-1|NA
TGCGCCAGCAGCCCTTTTACCGTGGGGATTGAAAAACTGTTTTTT
CASSPFTVGIEKLFF
>TRBJ1-2|NA|TRBV5-5|NA
TGTGCCAGCAGCTCCATAACCGCCTGGGGGCCCAGTCATGGTGGCTACACCTTC
CASSSITAWGPSHGGYTF
>TRBJ2-1|few|TRBV7-8|NA
TGTGCCAGCAGCTTATCCGGGACCCCCTACAATGAGCAGTTCTTC
CASSLSGTPYNEQFF
>TRBJ2-1|NA|TRBV12-5|TRBD2
TGTGCTAGTGGTACCGGGACTAGAAATGAGCAGTTCTTC
CASGTGTRNEQFF
>TRBJ2-7|few|TRBV7-2|TRBD2
TGTGCCAGCAGCGTAGTCGGTAGCGGGAGTACCGAGCAGTACTTC
CASSVVGSGSTEQYF
>TRBJ2-1|NA|TRBV12-3/TRBV12-4|NA
TGTGCCAGCAGGCGCAGCGATGAGCAGTTCTTC
CASRRSDEQFF
>TRBJ2-1|NA|TRBV3-1|NA
TGTGCCAGCAGCCAGGACATCGGGACGGCTAACAATGAGCAGTTCTTC
CASSQDIGTANNEQFF
>TRBJ2-3|many|TRBV14|TRBD1
TGTGCCAGCAGCGCCGGGACAGGGGGCCGTACGCAGTATTTT
CASSAGTGGRTQYF
>TRBJ1-1|NA|TRBV20-1|NA
TGCAGTGCTAGTGGCCCAGCCAACACTGAAGCTTTCTTT
CSASGPANTEAFF
>TRBJ2-3|NA|TRBV5-8|NA
TGTGCCAGCAGTCAAACTTCCAGCAGGGCAGATACGCAGTATTTT
CASSQTSSRADTQYF
>TRBJ2-3|many|TRBV15|TRBD2
TGTGCCACCAGCAGAGATGTAGGACTAGCGGGAGATACGCAGTATTTT
CATSRDVGLAGDTQYF
>TRBJ2-2|many|TRBV10-3|TRBD2
TGTGCCACCGGGACTAGCGGGATAAACACCGGGGAGCTGTTTTTT
CATGTSGINTGELFF
>TRBJ2-3|many|TRBV3-1|TRBD2
TGTGCCAGCAGCAGGAATAGCGGGGGGGCGCGTACAGATACGCAGTATTTT
CASSRNSGGARTDTQYF
>TRBJ2-2|few|TRBV5-5|NA
TGTGCCAGCAGCCTGGAGGTCGGCAGGGTATGGACCGGGGAGCTGTTTTTT
CASSLEVGRVWTGELFF
>TRBJ2-5|NA|TRBV20-1|TRBD2
TGCAGTGCTAGAGATCCCCGGGGGGGAGGGTTGTTACAAGAGACCCAGTACTTC
CSARDPRGGGLLQETQYF
>TRBJ2-6|NA|TRBV18|NA
TGTGCCAGCTCACCAGTAGGGGCTGGGGCCAACGTCCTGACTTTC
CASSPVGAGANVLTF
>TRBJ2-1|few|TRBV4-3|NA
TGCGCCAGCAGCCGAACTACGGGGACCCCGGCGAAGTTCTTC
CASSRTTGTPAKFF
>TRBJ2-7|many|TRBV3-1|TRBD2
TGTGCCAGCAGCCAAGGTAATAGCGGGACGAGAGAGCAGTACTTC
CASSQGNSGTREQYF
>TRBJ1-2|few|TRBV29-1|TRBD1
TGCAGCGCTAAACGGGACAGCTTTTATGGCTACACCTTC
CSAKRDSFYGYTF
>TRBJ2-5|NA|TRBV6-2/TRBV6-3|TRBD2
TGTGCCAGCAGTGGAACTAGCGGGAGGCTCCGTTACCAAGAGACCCAGTACTTC
CASSGTSGRLRYQETQYF
>TRBJ2-3|NA|TRBV18|NA
TGTGCCAGCTCACCTGATACTGGTACGCAGTATTTT
CASSPDTGTQYF
>TRBJ1-2|NA|TRBV15|NA
TGTGCCACCAGCAGCACAAGGACGGCCAGCTATGGCTACACCTTC
CATSSTRTASYGYTF
>TRBJ2-5|few|TRBV2|NA
TGTGCCAGCACGTGGGGGGGGCTAGCGGAACAAGAGACCCAGTACTTC
CASTWGGLAEQETQYF
>TRBJ2-1|many|TRBV9|NA
TGTGCCAGCAGCGTAGCGATAGGGAGTAATGAGCAGTTCTTC
CASSVAIGSNEQFF
>TRBJ2-5|NA|TRBV7-9|NA
TGTGCCAGCAGTCCAGATTCCCGGGAGACCCAGTACTTC
CASSPDSRETQYF
>TRBJ1-5|NA|TRBV19|NA
TGTGCCAGTACTCCCCAACTTCAGGGGCACCATCAGCCCCAGCATTTT
CASTPQLQGHHQPQHF
>TRBJ2-2|few|TRBV5-6|NA
TGTGCCAGCAGCTTGGCCGTGGTCACCGGGGAGCTGTTTTTT
CASSLAVVTGELFF
>TRBJ2-1|few|TRBV11-2|TRBD1
TGTGCCAGCAGCTGGGGGACAGGGACACACAATGAGCAGTTCTTC
CASSWGTGTHNEQFF
>TRBJ2-7|many|TRBV29-1|TRBD1
TGCAGCGTTGAAGATCGTCAGGGGGCCTACGAGCAGTACTTC
CSVEDRQGAYEQYF
>TRBJ1-1|NA|TRBV12-3/TRBV12-4|TRBD1
TGTGCCAGCAGTTTTCAGGGGGTAAACACTGAAGCTTTCTTT
CASSFQGVNTEAFF
>TRBJ1-2|NA|TRBV6-2/TRBV6-3|NA
TGTGCCAGCAGTTCTGCGGCAGGGCGGGTCTATGGCTACACCTTC
CASSSAAGRVYGYTF